These T cell receptor beta chains were read from a single sample in a study of tumor-infiltrating lymphocytes in primary liver carcinoma. TCRdb re-derived calls from the multiplex PCR reads in MiXCR, one entry per CDR3 protein. The table lists fewer than 350,000 distinct CDR3 sequences, over 55% of them singletons. Sequenced: peripheral blood. The receptors here all came from a man aged 35-49 years with primary liver carcinoma and hepatitis B virus infection. The CDR3 runs from the conserved cysteine through the conserved F or W. A D gene is named only where the DNA matches it firmly. A clone size is listed for some rows: how often the clone was seen (once, few, many), or a class if it is expanded.

abundance	d_gene	j_gene	v_gene	CDR3aa	CDR3nt
NA	NA	TRBJ2-1	TRBV5-6	CASSLSRVGEQLF	TGTGCCAGCAGCTTGTCCAGGGTCGGGGAGCAGCTCTTC
NA	NA	TRBJ2-4	TRBV30	CAWSTPGGSTKNIQYF	TGTGCCTGGAGTACCCCAGGGGGGTCAACCAAAAACATTCAGTACTTC
many	NA	TRBJ1-2	TRBV29-1	CSVSNYGYTF	TGCAGCGTGAGCAACTATGGCTACACCTTC
NA	NA	TRBJ1-2	TRBV5-1	CASSMSSANYGYTF	TGCGCCAGCAGCATGTCGTCGGCCAACTATGGCTACACCTTC
NA	NA	TRBJ2-5	TRBV12-3/TRBV12-4	CASSRWDMEDTQYF	TGTGCCAGCAGTCGATGGGACATGGAAGATACCCAGTACTTC
NA	NA	TRBJ1-2	TRBV21-1	CASSKAGTGDDRPWGYTF	TGTGCCAGCAGCAAAGCCGGGACAGGGGACGATCGTCCTTGGGGCTACACCTTC
NA	NA	TRBJ2-3	TRBV7-9	CASSLGLSEHSDTQYF	TGTGCCAGCAGCTTAGGTCTCAGCGAGCACTCAGATACTCAGTATTTT
NA	NA	TRBJ2-5	TRBV5-6	CANSLGPGTWGETQYF	TGTGCCAACAGCTTGGGGCCCGGGACATGGGGAGAGACCCAGTACTTC
once	NA	TRBJ2-2	TRBV5-4	CASSFGGGSGTGELLF	NA
NA	TRBD1	TRBJ1-3	TRBV30	CAWSRDSSSGNTIYF	TGTGCCTGGAGTAGGGACAGTAGCTCTGGAAACACCATATATTTT
NA	NA	TRBJ2-5	TRBV19	CASSIEGRLETQYF	TGTGCCAGTAGTATAGAGGGACGTTTGGAGACCCAGTACTTC
medium-sized	NA	TRBJ2-1	TRBV11-1	CASSLTGSSSYNEQFF	TGTGCCAGCAGCCTAACAGGGAGTAGCTCCTACAATGAGCAGTTCTTC
NA	NA	TRBJ2-5	TRBV5-4	CASSLLAVQETRYF	TGTGCCAGCAGCTTGCTTGCGGTCCAAGAGACCCGGTACTTC
NA	NA	TRBJ1-6	TRBV5-4	CASSLESGMGPLHF	TGTGCCAGCAGCTTGGAGTCGGGGATGGGGCCCCTCCACTTT
many	NA	TRBJ2-7	TRBV6-1	CASSDSTGEQYF	TGTGCCAGCAGTGATTCTACAGGGGAGCAGTACTTC
many	NA	TRBJ2-7	TRBV29-1	CSVVPGTSFYEQYF	TGCAGCGTTGTCCCCGGGACAAGTTTCTACGAGCAGTACTTC
NA	TRBD1	TRBJ1-1	TRBV30	CAWDAGTDLMNTEAFF	TGTGCCTGGGACGCCGGGACAGACCTCATGAACACTGAAGCTTTCTTC
many	NA	TRBJ1-3	TRBV6-2/TRBV6-3	CASNPSGSGNTIYF	TGTGCCAGCAATCCCTCGGGCTCTGGAAACACCATATATTTT
many	NA	TRBJ1-5	TRBV4-2	CASSQGLKALSQPQHF	TGTGCCAGCAGCCAAGGGTTAAAGGCCCTGAGTCAGCCCCAGCATTTT
NA	TRBD2	TRBJ2-3	TRBV6-5	CASSTLAGIGDTQYF	TGTGCCAGCAGCACTCTAGCGGGAATAGGTGATACGCAGTATTTT
NA	NA	TRBJ1-6	TRBV12-3/TRBV12-4	CASSLGYNSPLHF	TGTGCCAGCAGTCTCGGGTATAATTCACCCCTCCACTTT
NA	NA	TRBJ1-1	TRBV5-1	CASSLERGGVTEAFF	TGCGCCAGCAGCCTAGAGAGAGGGGGGGTCACTGAAGCTTTCTTT
many	NA	TRBJ2-2	TRBV5-4	CASTLNTGELFF	TGTGCCAGCACCCTAAACACCGGGGAGCTGTTTTTT
NA	NA	TRBJ1-5	TRBV6-2/TRBV6-3	CASSYSTIDQPQHF	TGTGCCAGCAGTTACTCTACAATTGATCAGCCCCAGCATTTT
NA	NA	TRBJ2-6	TRBV6-6	CASSHRGGRTSGANVLTF	TGTGCCAGCAGTCATCGCGGGGGCAGAACCTCTGGGGCCAACGTCCTGACTTTC
few	TRBD1	TRBJ1-4	TRBV30	CAWDRGQNEKLFF	TGTGCCTGGGACAGGGGGCAAAATGAAAAACTGTTTTTT
NA	NA	TRBJ2-3	TRBV5-1	CASSRGRGNTDTQYF	TGCGCCAGCAGCCGAGGGCGGGGAAACACAGATACGCAGTATTTT
NA	NA	TRBJ2-1	TRBV11-2	CVTSLEGSFGNEQFF	TGTGTCACCAGTCTAGAGGGCTCGTTTGGCAATGAGCAGTTCTTC
few	TRBD2	TRBJ2-3	TRBV23-1	CASSQAGDGTDTQYF	TGCGCCAGCAGTCAGGCGGGAGACGGCACAGATACGCAGTATTTT
few	TRBD1	TRBJ1-2	TRBV30	CAWSHPRGDGYTF	TGTGCCTGGAGTCACCCCAGGGGGGACGGCTACACCTTC
NA	TRBD1	TRBJ2-6	TRBV7-8	CASNLDTGGSHVLTF	TGTGCCAGCAACTTAGATACAGGGGGATCGCACGTCCTGACTTTC
NA	TRBD2	TRBJ2-7	TRBV11-1	CASRFVTPGGYEKYF	TGTGCCAGCAGATTCGTGACCCCCGGGGGGTACGAGAAGTACTTC
NA	NA	TRBJ1-1	TRBV7-8	CASSSARVGENTEAFF	TGTGCCAGCAGCTCAGCAAGGGTCGGAGAGAACACTGAAGCTTTCTTT